This T cell receptor beta chain was profiled in a study of shared clonotypes between healthy human individuals. Study-wide findings and caveats: Sampling included only blood; tissue repertoires likely differ.

V was shortened by 5 bases and J by 6 bases, with 10 bases between the two germline ends. Germline CDR1 is MGHRA and CDR2 is YSYEKL. This CDR3 contains 12 residues. Details on this clone: Its antigen is as yet unknown.

Naive CD8 cells comprised CD45RO-negative, CCR7-positively selected cells, excluding terminally differentiated effector memory CD45RA+ cells. The study enrolled healthy HIV-negative adults without recent acute infections or vaccinations as donors. Some clones are missing from TCRdb's copy, which holds only in-frame ones; the method was immunoSEQ multiplex PCR. The table records roughly 650,000 clones, about 96% of them present only once. The material sequenced was naive CD8+ T cells sorted from blood. This receptor was taken from a woman aged 25 to 45 in good health. The chain uses TRBV4-1 and TRBJ1-2; D is unclear. CDR3 in DNA: TGCGCCAGCAGCTTAGGTGAGGATGGCTACACCTTC. The encoded protein is CASSLGEDGYTF.